This T cell receptor beta chain was recovered during a study of blood T cell repertoires in COVID-19. About the research overall: PBMCs, B-cell-depleted T cells, or T cells were the source of the cDNA or gDNA that made up the material.

The assay was immunoSEQ multiplex PCR, and TCRdb's table has in-frame clones only and misses some. The data hold roughly 290,000 clones, with under 90% observed a single time. The germline V gene has CDR1 SEHNR and CDR2 FQNEAQ (reference sequence). The CDR3 loop spans 15 amino acids. Trimming at V came to 4 bases and at J to 5 bases, leaving 8 bases not matched to a gene. The sequencing input was PBMCs or T cells enriched from blood (not recorded which). The receptor comes from a woman aged 40-49 years who had recovered from COVID-19. The chain employs TRBV7-9 and TRBJ1-1; TRBD1 matches 9 bases. CDR3 protein: CASSSRQGVDTEAFF. As DNA, the CDR3 is TGTGCCAGCAGCTCACGACAGGGGGTAGATACTGAAGCTTTCTTT.